This TCR beta chain was profiled in a study of blood T cell repertoires in COVID-19 (dated by TCRdb to 2020 to 2022). About the study as a whole: Collaborator samples came from the United States, Italy and Spain and covered acute and convalescent phases of COVID-19. The repertoires were released in a freely available public database meant as a resource for research on the immune response to SARS-CoV-2. Nearly every sample came with metadata listing a de-identified subject ID, COVID-19 status, age in years and sex. Where available, HLA class I and class II types were taken from metadata supplied by the sample provider and were not determined by assay-based typing. The dataset comprised deeply sampled blood TCRbeta repertoires from subjects exposed to, actively infected with, or recovered from COVID-19. The samples were drawn from two sources: the first 160 participants of the ongoing ImmuneRACE study, and 1,000 to 1,500 subjects contributed by 6 global collaborators. The material from the prospective study consisted of cDNA or gDNA derived from T cells, B-cell-depleted T cells, or PBMCs.

At one collaborating source in Seattle, patients were enrolled during active infection and were followed longitudinally through the course of disease. Whole blood was collected in K2EDTA tubes by collaborating institutions according to the institutions' own protocols. For TCRbeta analysis, collaborator samples were shipped as frozen whole blood, as isolated PBMCs, or as DNA extracted from either sample type. Concerning this clone itself: Its antigen is still unknown. Base qualities are not provided; no much larger clone lies one nucleotide away.

What the work shows at the level of the full study, not this receptor alone: Clinical and demographic metadata were provided uncurated, with the amount varying by source and participant.

TCRbeta CDR3 regions were amplified from genomic DNA using the immunoSEQ Assay, a bias-controlled multiplex PCR. Regarding the original processing steps: The number of nucleated cells in each sample was estimated from the amplification of reference gene primers within the assay. To quantify the absolute abundance of each unique TCRbeta CDR3 rearrangement, sequence reads were collapsed and filtered. Productive Simpson clonality was computed per sample as the square root of Simpson's diversity index over productive rearrangements. This is the immuneACCESS table as TCRdb keeps it, with only in-frame sequences that have V and J called. A part of the clones is gone; compared with another copy, unresolved V genes explain less than half, and the rest is unexplained. Clone size and the V and J calls come from that table; the DNA yielded D and trimming. Present in this sample are more than 200,000 clones, around four fifths of which were seen just once. Jointly, the top ten make up over 9.5% of the sample.

The CDR3 starts with the cysteine, ends with the phenylalanine, and has 15 residues. The DNA shown is the 45-base CDR3, in frame from base 1. The germline V gene encodes CDR1 SGHTA and CDR2 FQGNSA. V loses 5 bases at its end and J loses 8 bases; junction bases beyond the gene matches: 11. The specimen sequenced was peripheral blood. The chain couples TRBV7-2 to TRBJ2-1; 8 bases in the middle match TRBD2. The clonotype was recovered from a woman of 80 years or more with COVID-19, enrolled during active disease. The CDR3 loop reads CASSEGPGGPYEQFF. The nucleotide sequence reads as follows: TGTGCCAGCAGCGAGGGGCCGGGGGGGCCTTATGAGCAGTTCTTC.